The 27 T cell receptor beta chains in this list originate from one sample, sequenced in a study of OX40 agonist ivuxolimab in advanced cancers. Only in-frame clones appear in the TCRdb table, and some are missing; sequencing was by immunoSEQ multiplex PCR. Here the sample spans around 100,000 clones, roughly 95% being singletons. Specimen: CD4+ or CD8+ T cells sorted from blood, collected in a trial of the OX40 agonist ivuxolimab. These receptors all come from an adult with an advanced solid tumor such as melanoma, head and neck, liver or kidney cancer.

The rearrangement uses TRBV6-1 and TRBJ2-1; the match to TRBD2 covers 10 bases. Looked up from germline, CDR1 is MNHNS and CDR2 is SASEGT. The V and J ends lost 6 bases and 2 bases, in that order; junction bases with no gene match: 4. The CDR3 sequence is 15 residues long. The CDR3 region has the DNA TGTGCCAGCAGCGCTACTAGCGGGGCCTACAATGAGCAGTTCTTC. This gives the protein CASSATSGAYNEQFF.

This sequence joins TRBV11-3 and TRBJ2-2; 7 nucleotides line up with TRBD2. Germline CDR1 is SGHNT and CDR2 is YENEEA. The CDR3 is 16 residues long. Germline trimming cut 1 base from V and 0 bases from J; bases unmatched to any gene: 2. CDR3 sequence (DNA): TGTGCCAGCAGCTTAGGGGCGGGGGCGAACACCGGGGAGCTGTTTTTT. It translates to CASSLGAGANTGELFF. Full variable domain (rest looked up from reference TRBV11-3 and TRBJ2-2): EAGVVQSPRYKIIEKKQPVAFWCNPISGHNTLYWYLQNLGQGPELLIRYENEEAVDDSQLPKDRFSAERLKGVDSTLKIQPAELGDSAVYLCASSLGAGANTGELFFGEGSRLTVL.

The chain couples TRBV27 to TRBJ2-3; D not certain. The germline V gene encodes CDR1 MNHEY and CDR2 SMNVEV (reference sequence). The CDR3 sequence is 12 residues long. Trimming removed 8 bases from V and 4 bases from J, with 10 bases in between. This chain's CDR3 is CASSAPPDTQYF. CDR3 nucleotide sequence: TGTGCCAGCTCGGCCCCGCCAGATACGCAGTATTTT.

In nucleotides, the CDR3 is TGTGCCAGCAGTCTACTGGGTGGCAATCAGCCCCAGCATTTT. Translating gives CASSLLGGNQPQHF. This sequence joins TRBV6-6 and TRBJ1-5, with D hard to call. V was trimmed by 5 bases and J by 2 bases, leaving 10 bases between them. Germline V gives CDR1 MNHNY, CDR2 SVGAGI (reference sequence). The CDR3 runs to 14 residues.

The CDR3 spells CASSVAGTGGTYEQYF. As DNA, the CDR3 is TGTGCCAGCAGCGTAGCTGGGACAGGGGGTACCTACGAGCAGTACTTC. V and J are TRBV9 and TRBJ2-7; 11 bases align to TRBD1. The CDR3 totals 16 residues. The germline CDR1 and CDR2 sequences are SGDLS and YYNGEE. Trimming took 0 bases from V and 2 from J; bases not matched to a gene: 4.

The gene calls are TRBV7-9 and TRBJ2-7; D not resolved. The CDR3 covers 13 residues. From germline, CDR1 is SEHNR and CDR2 FQNEAQ (reference sequence). The germline V and J ends were trimmed by 5 bases and 2 bases, with 10 bases remaining between them. The CDR3 sequence is CASSGRGTYEQYF. CDR3 DNA: TGTGCCAGCAGCGGCCGAGGAACCTACGAGCAGTACTTC.

This clone has a single count. The chain is built from TRBV7-6 and TRBJ2-7; D is tentatively TRBD1 or TRBD2 (5 bases each). V was clipped by 1 base and J by 2 bases, with 9 bases between them. CDR1 and CDR2 from the germline V gene are SGHVS and FNYEAQ. This CDR3 spans 14 amino acids. This CDR3 is CASSLGDLTYEQYF. CDR3 nucleotides: TGTGCCAGCAGCTTAGGGGACCTAACCTACGAGCAGTACTTC.

This chain links TRBV14 with TRBJ1-2; perhaps TRBD1 as D (5 bases). Germline lookup yields CDR1 SGHDN and CDR2 FVKESK. The V gene lost 1 base and the J gene lost 4 bases, with 10 bases spanning the gap. CDR3 length: 14 amino acids. DNA for the CDR3: TGTGCCAGCAGCCAAGCCAGGGAGCCCTATGGCTACACCTTC. It translates to CASSQAREPYGYTF. The full variable domain, completed using reference TRBV14 and TRBJ1-2, is EAGVTQFPSHSVIEKGQTVTLRCDPISGHDNLYWYRRVMGKEIKFLLHFVKESKQDESGMPNNRFLAERTGGTYSTLKVQPAELEDSGVYFCASSQAREPYGYTFGSGTRLTVV.

The CDR3: CASSLGGQNIQYF. The CDR3 DNA reads TGTGCCAGCAGCTTAGGCGGACAAAACATTCAGTACTTC. V gene TRBV11-2 combines with J gene TRBJ2-4; D uncertain. Germline values: CDR1 SGHAT, CDR2 FQNNGV. This CDR3 has 13 amino acids. The germline V and J ends were trimmed by 1 base and 5 bases, with 6 bases remaining between them.

This chain connects TRBV9 to TRBJ1-2; tentative D call: TRBD1 (5 bases). Germline V gene sequence: CDR1 SGDLS, CDR2 YYNGEE. The CDR3 runs to 15 residues. V lost 3 bases and J lost 0, with 12 bases in between. CDR3 loop: CASSARDGANYGYTF. DNA for the CDR3: TGTGCCAGCAGCGCTCGGGACGGAGCTAACTATGGCTACACCTTC.

The chain employs TRBV5-4 and TRBJ1-6, with D tentatively TRBD1 (5 bases). The CDR3 runs to 13 residues. The germline CDR1 and CDR2 sequences are SGHNT and YYREEE (reference sequence). With 4 bases removed from V and 8 bases from J, the gap between germline ends came to 10 bases. The CDR3: CASSQEGYSPLHF. CDR3 nucleotide sequence: TGTGCCAGCAGCCAGGAGGGGTATTCACCCCTCCACTTT. The variable domain in full, with the rest retrieved from reference TRBV5-4 and TRBJ1-6, is ETGVTQSPTHLIKTRGQQVTLRCSSQSGHNTVSWYQQALGQGPQFIFQYYREEENGRGNFPPRFSGLQFPNYSSELNVNALELDDSALYLCASSQEGYSPLHFGNGTRLTVT.

The gene calls are TRBV6-5 and TRBJ2-1; TRBD2 matches at 7 bases. Germline trimming cut 0 bases from V and 6 bases from J; bases unmatched to any gene: 8. Germline CDR1 is MNHEY and CDR2 is SVGAGI. The CDR3 runs to 16 residues. Here the CDR3 reads CASSYSFSGARNEQFF. Written as DNA, the CDR3 is TGTGCCAGCAGTTACTCGTTCAGCGGGGCCCGCAATGAGCAGTTCTTC.

The chain joins TRBV4-2 to TRBJ2-7; no firm D call. The ends were cut back, 0 bases at V and 2 bases at J, with 8 bases in the middle. This CDR3 is 14 amino acids long. The germline V gene encodes CDR1 LGHNA and CDR2 YNFKEQ. As DNA, the CDR3 is TGTGCCAGCAGCCAAGAAAGGGTAGCCTACGAGCAGTACTTC. Translating it yields CASSQERVAYEQYF.

The rearrangement joins TRBV2 to TRBJ2-7, with D perhaps assigned TRBD1 or TRBD2 (5 bases each). The germline CDR1 and CDR2 sequences are SNHLY and FYNNEI. This CDR3 comprises 14 residues. V shed 3 bases and J shed 4 bases, with 13 bases lying between them. As DNA, the CDR3 is TGTGCCAGCAGTGAGGGAGTCGAGGGGTACGAGCAGTACTTC. Protein sequence: CASSEGVEGYEQYF.

V usage is TRBV2 and J usage is TRBJ1-2; D gene ambiguous. Trimming removed 4 bases at V and 2 bases at J, with 14 bases between. This CDR3 comprises 15 residues. The germline CDR1 and CDR2 sequences are SNHLY and FYNNEI. CDR3 residues: CASSATGFSNYGYTF. The CDR3, as DNA: TGTGCCAGCAGTGCTACCGGATTCTCCAACTATGGCTACACCTTC.

V usage is TRBV4-1 and J usage is TRBJ1-1; D gene ambiguous. The CDR3 totals 15 residues. CDR1 is MGHRA and CDR2 is YSYEKL in the germline V gene. The germline V and J ends were trimmed by 4 bases and 1 base, with 13 bases remaining between them. The CDR3 loop reads CASSPSGSSNTEAFF. The CDR3 DNA reads TGCGCCAGCAGCCCTTCCGGCAGCTCGAACACTGAAGCTTTCTTT.

The CDR3 reads CATTGQSSGNTIYF. The CDR3 bases are TGTGCCACTACGGGACAGAGCTCTGGAAACACCATATATTTT. The genes are TRBV7-9 and TRBJ1-3; the match to TRBD1 covers 7 bases. The V gene end was trimmed by 10 bases and the J gene end by 0 bases; junction bases not matched to a gene: 6. The CDR3 loop spans 14 amino acids. Germline V gene lookup returns CDR1 SEHNR and CDR2 FQNEAQ (reference sequence).

This chain uses TRBV5-5 with TRBJ2-5; the D gene is possibly TRBD1 (5 bases). The V gene's germline CDR1 is SGHKS and CDR2 YYEKEE (reference sequence). Trimming removed 2 bases from V and 1 base from J, with 9 bases in between. The CDR3 runs 14 residues. CDR3 DNA: TGTGCCAGCAGCTTAGGACAAATCCAAGAGACCCAGTACTTC. Translating it yields CASSLGQIQETQYF.

The chain joins TRBV4-2 to TRBJ1-5; D is undetermined. The CDR3 is made up of 16 amino acids. Per the germline V gene, CDR1 is LGHNA and CDR2 is YNFKEQ. V was cut by 0 bases and J by 0 bases, with 9 bases left in between. The CDR3 loop reads CASSQDAGSSNQPQHF. For the CDR3, the DNA is TGTGCCAGCAGCCAAGATGCGGGGTCTAGCAATCAGCCCCAGCATTTT.

This clone was seen only once. The rearrangement links TRBV7-2 to TRBJ2-7; TRBD2 agrees at 7 bases. This CDR3 spans 16 amino acids. Germline V gene sequence: CDR1 SGHTA, CDR2 FQGNSA. The trim removed 1 base at V and 5 bases at J, leaving 11 bases unmatched. CDR3 sequence: CASSLGFLADWDEQYF. CDR3 in DNA: TGTGCCAGCAGCTTAGGATTCCTAGCGGATTGGGACGAGCAGTACTTC.

The gene calls are TRBV4-1 and TRBJ2-7; 13 bases map to TRBD2. This CDR3 region has 17 residues. CDR1 is MGHRA and CDR2 is YSYEKL in the germline V gene. J was trimmed by 4 bases and V by 2 bases; bases with no gene match: 8. The CDR3 sequence is CASSQSSETSGRYEQYF. CDR3 bases: TGCGCCAGCAGCCAATCGTCCGAGACTAGCGGGAGGTACGAGCAGTACTTC.

The rearrangement joins TRBV4-1 to TRBJ1-5; no clear D gene. V was clipped by 0 bases and J by 2 bases, with 11 bases between them. This CDR3 is 16 amino acids long. CDR1 MGHRA and CDR2 YSYEKL come from the germline V gene. The CDR3 DNA reads as TGCGCCAGCAGCCAAGACAGGACCCCAGGCAATCAGCCCCAGCATTTT. It yields the protein CASSQDRTPGNQPQHF.

This chain links TRBV27 with TRBJ1-2; D perhaps matches TRBD1 (5 bases). Trimming left V 3 bases short and J 4 bases short, with 9 bases between. The CDR3 is made up of 13 amino acids. The germline gives CDR1 MNHEY, CDR2 SMNVEV (reference sequence). The CDR3 loop is CASSFRGVYGYTF. For the CDR3, the DNA is TGTGCCAGCAGTTTTCGGGGCGTCTATGGCTACACCTTC.

The chain uses TRBV12-5 and TRBJ1-5; D gene uncertain. This CDR3 is 13 amino acids long. V was clipped by 1 base and J by 7 bases, with 8 bases between them. Germline V gives CDR1 LGHNT, CDR2 FRNRAP. CDR3: CASGLGPEQPQHF. Here the CDR3 DNA reads TGTGCTAGTGGTTTGGGACCGGAGCAGCCCCAGCATTTT.

The J gene is TRBJ1-6, the V gene TRBV5-4; tentative D call: TRBD1 (6 bases). This CDR3 is built from 13 residues. CDR1 is SGHNT and CDR2 is YYREEE in the germline V gene (reference sequence). V lost 3 bases and J lost 18, with 19 bases in between. DNA for the CDR3: TGTGCCAGCAGCTATGGGGGGGCCGCGAAGACCCACTTT. Translated, it gives CASSYGGAAKTHF.

V gene TRBV11-2 combines with J gene TRBJ2-1; D could derive from TRBD1 or TRBD2 (5 bases each). Trimming cost V 4 bases and J 6 bases, with 10 bases left between them. This CDR3 is built from 13 residues. Germline-derived CDR1 and CDR2 are SGHAT and FQNNGV. The CDR3 sequence: CASSSGTLNEQFF. The CDR3 region has the DNA TGTGCCAGCAGCTCCGGGACCCTCAATGAGCAGTTCTTC.

The chain couples TRBV7-9 to TRBJ2-2; 10 bases align to TRBD2. Germline CDR1 is SEHNR and CDR2 is FQNEAQ (reference sequence). CDR3 size: 15 residues. Losses at the gene ends were 11 bases for V and 0 bases for J; bases not matched to a gene: 6. The CDR3 DNA sequence: TGTGCCGGATCAACTAGCGGGGCGAACACCGGGGAGCTGTTTTTT. The encoded protein is CAGSTSGANTGELFF.